This TCR beta chain appears in the sequencing data of a study of T cells in narcolepsy. The overall study: Donors had narcolepsy type 1 or type 2, or were healthy controls.

Details on this clone: Its antigen remains unidentified.

General study points: Some memory CD4+ repertoires had no autoreactive clone sequences.

TCRdb's copy holds only in-frame clones and misses some; the assay was immunoSEQ multiplex PCR. This sample has more than 9,500 clones; over 90% occur once, and the top ten carry about 1.1%. This CDR3 comprises 15 residues. V lost 1 base to trimming and J lost 3 bases, with 10 bases between them. Germline CDR1 LNHDA, CDR2 SQIVND (reference sequence). This receptor was taken from a human donor with narcolepsy. Input material: CD45RA- memory CD4+ T cells from PBMCs. J is TRBJ1-5 and V is TRBV19, with D maybe TRBD1 (5 bases). The CDR3 DNA reads as TGTGCCAGTAGTATAGGGGGGGAGTACAATCAGCCCCAGCATTTT. Translation: CASSIGGEYNQPQHF. Full variable domain (outside the CDR3, taken from reference TRBV19 and TRBJ1-5): DGGITQSPKYLFRKEGQNVTLSCEQNLNHDAMYWYRQDPGQGLRLIYYSQIVNDFQKGDIAEGYSVSREKKESFPLTVTSAQKNPTAFYLCASSIGGEYNQPQHFGDGTRLSIL.